The source of this T cell receptor (beta chain) is a study of human T cells and chemical hapten exposure. Overall study context: Cases of alopecia areata, totalis or universalis occurred in a predominantly female patient group.

Germline V lookup: CDR1 SSHAT, CDR2 FNYEAQ (reference sequence). Trimming removed 2 bases from V and 1 base from J, with 5 bases in between. This CDR3 region has 13 residues. MiXCR, run by TCRdb on the RACE reads, gives a single entry per CDR3 protein. In the table there are about 77,000 distinct CDR3 sequences, about 14% of which are singletons. The time point was: pre-sensitization, week 0. Treatment defined: therapeutic diphenylcyclopropenone sensitization with weekly scalp DPC. This clonotype was seen many times. V is TRBV7-7 and J is TRBJ1-1, with no clear D. The receptor comes from a woman aged 50 to 65 with alopecia areata. Some clones in this sample may be carry-over from other donors' samples. The specimen comprised whole blood, sampled in connection with sensitization to the hapten diphenylcyclopropenone (DPC). CDR3 nucleotides: TGTGCCAGCAGCTTACGTAAGAACACTGAAGCTTTCTTT. It yields the protein CASSLRKNTEAFF.